These 24 T cell receptor beta chains originate from one sample sequenced in a study of beta chain features in type 1 diabetes. Reverse transcription of all isolated RNA meant that expressed TCRB transcripts were sequenced. The assay was immunoSEQ multiplex PCR, and TCRdb's table has in-frame clones only and misses some. The table lists several thousand clones, about 80% of them singletons. The specimen sequenced was Tregs from blood. Source of these receptors: a woman aged 18 to 35 in good health.

The chain couples TRBV6-1 to TRBJ1-6, with 8 nucleotides matching TRBD1. This CDR3 spans 15 amino acids. The ends lost 4 bases at V and 12 bases at J; junction bases unmatched: 11. Per germline, CDR1 MNHNS and CDR2 SASEGT. CDR3: CASSGPDRAMGPLHF. CDR3 DNA sequence: TGTGCCAGCAGTGGGCCGGACAGGGCAATGGGACCCCTCCACTTT.

The gene calls are TRBV30 and TRBJ2-5; D is unclear. The V and J ends lost 0 bases and 3 bases respectively, with 11 bases between them. This CDR3 region has 14 residues. CDR1 GTSNPN and CDR2 SVGIG come from the germline V gene (reference sequence). Here the CDR3 reads CAWSVEILKETQYF. The CDR3 DNA follows: TGTGCCTGGAGTGTGGAGATATTAAAAGAGACCCAGTACTTC.

The J gene is TRBJ2-3, the V gene TRBV29-1, with D uncertain. The CDR3 is 14 amino acids. Deletions cut 3 bases from V and 3 bases from J, with 13 bases between. Germline-derived CDR1 and CDR2 are SQVTM and ANQGSEA. The CDR3 loop reads CSVDDRGLTDTQYF. The CDR3 nucleotides read TGCAGCGTTGATGATCGCGGTCTAACAGATACGCAGTATTTT.

This rearrangement joins TRBV6-5 to TRBJ2-7; TRBD2 might be the D (6 bases). V lost 1 base and J lost 6, with 7 bases in between. The CDR3 runs to 12 residues. In germline, CDR1 is MNHEY, CDR2 SVGAGI. The CDR3 DNA reads as TGTGCCAGCAGTTACTTGGGGGGCGAGCAGTACTTC. It is translated as CASSYLGGEQYF.

Only a few counts were recorded for this clone. The rearrangement uses TRBV7-9 and TRBJ1-2; weak D call: TRBD1 (5 bases). The CDR3 spans 13 residues. CDR1 and CDR2 (germline): SEHNR, FQNEAQ (reference sequence). V lost 3 bases to trimming and J lost 4 bases, with 9 bases between them. The CDR3 loop is CASSLGPPYGYTF. As DNA, the CDR3 is TGTGCCAGCAGCTTGGGGCCACCCTATGGCTACACCTTC.

DNA of the CDR3: TGTGCCAGCAGCTTGGGACTAGTAACCTACGAGCAGTACTTC. As protein: CASSLGLVTYEQYF. This sequence joins TRBV7-2 and TRBJ2-7; 8 nucleotides align to TRBD2. Germline CDR1 is SGHTA and CDR2 is FQGNSA. This CDR3 region has 14 residues. V dropped 3 bases and J dropped 2; count of bases not matched to a gene: 3.

V and J are TRBV27 and TRBJ1-1, with TRBD1 matching over 7 bases. The junction had 9 bases not matched to a gene; V was cut back by 8 bases and J by 3 bases. The CDR3 spans 14 residues. Germline CDR1 MNHEY, CDR2 SMNVEV (reference sequence). This CDR3 is CASGLGQFHTEAFF. The CDR3 DNA is TGTGCCAGCGGACTGGGACAGTTTCACACTGAAGCTTTCTTT.

This clone was counted once. This rearrangement joins TRBV29-1 to TRBJ2-2; D ambiguous. Trimming left V 4 bases short and J 6 bases short, with 9 bases between. Germline-derived CDR1 and CDR2 are SQVTM and ANQGSEA. CDR3 size: 12 residues. The CDR3 coding sequence is TGCAGCGTTGTGGGCTATGCCGGGGAGCTGTTTTTT. Translated: CSVVGYAGELFF.

The chain has TRBV2 and TRBJ1-5; tentatively, D is TRBD1 (6 bases). V shed 7 bases and J shed 3 bases, with 10 bases lying between them. Germline V gene sequence: CDR1 SNHLY, CDR2 FYNNEI. This CDR3 region has 13 residues. The CDR3 bases are TGTGCCAGCACAGGGGCTAACAATCAGCCCCAGCATTTT. It codes for CASTGANNQPQHF.

CDR3 protein: CASSLQGHSGNTIYF. CDR3 nucleotides: TGTGCCAGCAGCTTACAGGGTCACTCTGGAAACACCATATATTTT. This sequence joins TRBV7-2 and TRBJ1-3; D might be TRBD1 (5 bases). Germline V gene data show CDR1 as SGHTA and CDR2 as FQGNSA. This CDR3 is built from 15 residues. Trimming stripped 2 bases from V and 0 bases from J, with 8 bases between.

Details on this clone: One junction end disagrees with the germline gene, perhaps due to a read error. This sample also contains other DNA sequences that code for the same CDR3. This chain uses TRBV5-1 with TRBJ1-6, with 8 bases fitting TRBD1. The CDR3 is made up of 16 amino acids. In germline, CDR1 is SGHRS, CDR2 YFSETQ. The CDR3 DNA is TGCGCCAGCAGCTTGTTATCGGTTACAGGGGGATCACCTCTCCACTTT. Amino acid sequence: CASSLLSVTGGSPLHF.

The sample holds one count of this clone. The rearrangement links TRBV5-6 to TRBJ2-7; D gene unclear. The CDR3 consists of 11 residues. V was shortened by 2 bases and J by 7 bases, with 7 bases between the two germline ends. CDR1 and CDR2 from the germline V gene are SGHDT and YYEEEE. This chain's CDR3 is CASSFRSEQYF. The CDR3 coding sequence is TGTGCCAGCAGCTTCCGGTCTGAGCAGTACTTC.

The chain is built from TRBV11-2 and TRBJ2-7, with 9 bases matching TRBD2. Germline V gives CDR1 SGHAT, CDR2 FQNNGV. The J segment lost 6 bases and the V segment lost 4 bases, leaving 19 bases of the junction unmatched. CDR3 length equals 18 residues. The CDR3 DNA sequence: TGTGCCAGCAGCTCCTCGGCCCCCGGGATAGCGGGAGTAGCCGAGCAGTACTTC. Its protein product is CASSSSAPGIAGVAEQYF.

The CDR3 here is CASSKGRLSYEQYF. DNA of the CDR3: TGTGCCAGCAGTAAGGGTAGACTATCCTACGAGCAGTACTTC. The chain uses TRBV7-9 and TRBJ2-5; possible D gene TRBD2, 5 bases. The J call is doubtful: the DNA matches TRBJ2-7 better. The CDR3 loop spans 14 amino acids. Germline V gene sequence: CDR1 SEHNR, CDR2 FQNEAQ (reference sequence).

The gene calls are TRBV29-1 and TRBJ2-1, with 8 bases fitting TRBD1. Trimming at V came to 3 bases and at J to 6 bases, leaving 13 bases not matched to a gene. This CDR3 is 16 amino acids long. Germline CDR1 reads SQVTM; CDR2 reads ANQGSEA. The CDR3 loop reads CSVDLRRGLFSNEQFF. The CDR3 DNA is TGCAGCGTTGATCTACGCAGGGGGCTTTTTTCCAATGAGCAGTTCTTC.

The chain links TRBV6-6 to TRBJ1-3; 8 nucleotides match TRBD1. CDR1 is MNHNY, CDR2 SVGAGI, per germline (reference sequence). The trim removed 5 bases at V and 4 bases at J, leaving 10 bases unmatched. CDR3 length equals 16 residues. This chain's CDR3 is CASSGSDRGGGNTIYF. The CDR3 nucleotides are TGTGCCAGCAGTGGCTCCGACAGGGGAGGCGGAAACACCATATATTTT.

The V gene is TRBV12-5, the J gene TRBJ2-1, with TRBD2 matching over 9 bases. J was trimmed by 10 bases and V by 0 bases; bases with no gene match: 1. The CDR3 runs to 13 residues. Germline V gene lookup returns CDR1 LGHNT and CDR2 FRNRAP. CDR3 nucleotides: TGTGCTAGTGGTTTGGTGAGCGGGAGGGAGCAGTTCTTC. This encodes CASGLVSGREQFF.

This rearrangement joins TRBV2 to TRBJ2-2; 10 nucleotides match TRBD1. The CDR3 is 15 residues long. J gave up 5 bases and V 8 bases, and 8 bases lay outside the gene matches. Germline-derived CDR1 and CDR2 are SNHLY and FYNNEI. In DNA, the CDR3 is TGTGCCAGCCAACTCGGACAGGGGGATACCGGGGAGCTGTTTTTT. Translation gives CASQLGQGDTGELFF.

This clone was found a few times. V and J are TRBV2 and TRBJ2-2; tentative D call: TRBD2 (5 bases). Germline V gene data show CDR1 as SNHLY and CDR2 as FYNNEI. The CDR3 runs to 13 residues. V dropped 6 bases and J dropped 4 bases, with 9 bases sitting between them. CDR3 sequence: CASRRTFTGELFF. As DNA, the CDR3 is TGTGCCAGCAGGCGGACTTTCACCGGGGAGCTGTTTTTT.

This clone was seen a handful of times. The chain links TRBV6-1 to TRBJ2-3, with 8 nucleotides matching TRBD2. Trimming took 7 bases from V and 0 from J; bases not matched to a gene: 6. The CDR3 runs 15 residues. Per the germline V gene, CDR1 is MNHNS and CDR2 is SASEGT. The CDR3 reads CASKVSGGSTDTQYF. The CDR3 nucleotides read TGTGCCAGCAAAGTGAGCGGGGGTAGCACAGATACGCAGTATTTT.

The chain joins TRBV6-4 to TRBJ1-1; no definite D call. The CDR3 spans 11 residues. V was clipped by 8 bases and J by 5 bases, with 9 bases between them. Per the germline V gene, CDR1 is MRHNA and CDR2 is SNTAGT. In nucleotides, the CDR3 is TGTGCCAGCTCGCGGGGAACTGAAGCTTTCTTT. It translates to CASSRGTEAFF.

This sequence joins TRBV15 and TRBJ1-5, with D tentatively TRBD1 (5 bases). This CDR3 is 14 amino acids long. The V gene's germline CDR1 is LNHNV and CDR2 YYDKDF (reference sequence). Trimming removed 0 bases at V and 8 bases at J, with 11 bases between. The CDR3 sequence is CATSRDPGGEPQHF. As DNA, the CDR3 is TGTGCCACCAGCAGAGATCCCGGAGGGGAGCCCCAGCATTTT.

This chain joins TRBV5-4 and TRBJ1-1, with 11 bases aligning to TRBD1. V lost 2 bases, J lost 3 bases, and 3 bases stayed unmatched. This CDR3 has 15 residues. Germline loops: CDR1 SGHNT, CDR2 YYREEE (reference sequence). In DNA form, the CDR3 reads TGTGCCAGCAGCTTCCCGGGACAGGGGGACACTGAAGCTTTCTTT. Translating gives CASSFPGQGDTEAFF. The full variable domain, its missing parts supplied by reference TRBV5-4 and TRBJ1-1, is ETGVTQSPTHLIKTRGQQVTLRCSSQSGHNTVSWYQQALGQGPQFIFQYYREEENGRGNFPPRFSGLQFPNYSSELNVNALELDDSALYLCASSFPGQGDTEAFFGQGTRLTVV.

This rearrangement joins TRBV6-1 to TRBJ1-2, with D possibly being TRBD1 (5 bases). The CDR3 has 14 amino acids. V lost 0 bases and J lost 8, with 13 bases in between. CDR1 and CDR2 from the germline V gene are MNHNS and SASEGT. CDR3 DNA sequence: TGTGCCAGCAGTGAAGCCCAGGGATGGATCGGCTACACCTTC. It is translated as CASSEAQGWIGYTF.